The 30 T cell receptor beta chains below all came from one sample that was sequenced in a study of blood T cell repertoires in COVID-19. Repertoires were generated with immunoSEQ multiplex PCR, while TCRdb's copy carries only in-frame clones and drops some. The table lists hundreds of thousands of clones, about 86% of them singletons. What was sequenced was peripheral blood. All receptors derive from a woman aged 70-85 years with COVID-19, enrolled during active disease.

The V and J genes are TRBV3-1 (or the pseudogene TRBV3-2) and TRBJ2-4; 8 positions match TRBD2. V shed 1 base, J shed 0 bases, and the junction held 5 bases outside the gene matches. CDR3 length: 17 amino acids. CDR1 is LGHDT and CDR2 is YNNKEL in the germline V gene (reference sequence). Written as DNA, the CDR3 is TGTGCCAGCAGCCAAGGAAATAGCGGGACAGCCAAAAACATTCAGTACTTC. As protein: CASSQGNSGTAKNIQYF.

V is TRBV7-2 and J is TRBJ2-7; a possible D gene is TRBD2 (6 bases). There are 11 residues in the CDR3. Trimming cost V 4 bases and J 10 bases, with 11 bases left between them. CDR1 and CDR2 (germline): SGHTA, FQGNSA. The CDR3 nucleotides read TGTGCCAGCAGCTCCTTGGGGGGTCAGTACTTC. This gives the protein CASSSLGGQYF. Drawing the rest from reference TRBV7-2 and TRBJ2-7, the complete variable domain is GAGVSQSPSNKVTEKGKDVELRCDPISGHTALYWYRQSLGQGLEFLIYFQGNSAPDKSGLPSDRFSAERTGGSVSTLTIQRTQQEDSAVYLCASSSLGGQYFGPGTRLTVT.

The V gene is TRBV7-2, the J gene TRBJ1-2, with D possibly TRBD1 on 6 matching bases. Germline V gene data show CDR1 as SGHTA and CDR2 as FQGNSA. CDR3 length: 15 amino acids. Trimming cost V 0 bases and J 2 bases, with 10 bases left between them. The CDR3 nucleotides read TGTGCCAGCAGCTTAGCAGGGGGGGCGAACTATGGCTACACCTTC. Amino acids: CASSLAGGANYGYTF. The entire variable domain, with the rest obtained from reference TRBV7-2 and TRBJ1-2, is as follows: GAGVSQSPSNKVTEKGKDVELRCDPISGHTALYWYRQSLGQGLEFLIYFQGNSAPDKSGLPSDRFSAERTGGSVSTLTIQRTQQEDSAVYLCASSLAGGANYGYTFGSGTRLTVV.

J is TRBJ1-2 and V is TRBV2; TRBD1 aligns across 12 bases. This CDR3 region has 15 residues. Losses at the gene ends were 8 bases for V and 7 bases for J; bases not matched to a gene: 11. Germline V gene data show CDR1 as SNHLY and CDR2 as FYNNEI. CDR3 region: CASAQRGQGASGYTF. The CDR3, as DNA: TGTGCCAGCGCCCAGAGGGGACAGGGGGCTTCTGGCTACACCTTC.

The chain couples TRBV2 to TRBJ1-2; D uncertain. Trimming removed 4 bases from V and 8 bases from J, with 11 bases in between. CDR1 and CDR2 from the germline V gene are SNHLY and FYNNEI. The CDR3 is 12 amino acids. Here the CDR3 DNA reads TGTGCCAGCAGTGTGTTCGGAGAGGGCTACACCTTC. It encodes CASSVFGEGYTF.

V and J are TRBV3-1 (or the pseudogene TRBV3-2) and TRBJ1-1, with 8 bases aligning to TRBD1. Germline V CDR1 and CDR2: LGHDT, YNNKEL (reference sequence). After removal of 4 bases from V and 1 base from J, the junction contained 5 bases not matched to a gene. The CDR3 sequence is 15 residues long. This chain's CDR3 is CASSPPGGGNTEAFF. The CDR3 region has the DNA TGTGCCAGCAGCCCACCAGGGGGCGGGAACACTGAAGCTTTCTTT.

In its sample, this clone was seen a few times. The chain couples TRBV5-6 to TRBJ1-2, with D possibly being TRBD1 (5 bases). The germline V gene encodes CDR1 SGHDT and CDR2 YYEEEE. This CDR3 is 15 amino acids long. Trimming took off 0 bases at V and 4 bases at J, with 13 bases between the two ends. CDR3 in amino acids: CASSLVDSRGYGYTF. The CDR3, as DNA: TGTGCCAGCAGCTTGGTAGACAGTAGAGGCTATGGCTACACCTTC. Drawing the rest from reference TRBV5-6 and TRBJ1-2, the complete variable domain is DAGVTQSPTHLIKTRGQQVTLRCSPKSGHDTVSWYQQALGQGPQFIFQYYEEEERQRGNFPDRFSGHQFPNYSSELNVNALLLGDSALYLCASSLVDSRGYGYTFGSGTRLTVV.

This clone was found once. V gene TRBV27 combines with J gene TRBJ2-4, with 11 positions matching TRBD1. Germline lookup yields CDR1 MNHEY and CDR2 SMNVEV (reference sequence). Germline trimming cut 4 bases from V and 0 bases from J; bases unmatched to any gene: 20. This CDR3 is built from 22 residues. CDR3 protein: CASSSYPGQGEGITLAKNIQYF. The CDR3 coding sequence is TGTGCCAGCAGTTCCTACCCGGGACAGGGGGAGGGGATTACACTAGCCAAAAACATTCAGTACTTC.

The V gene is TRBV4-1, the J gene TRBJ1-6, with 11 bases identical to TRBD1. Germline V gene lookup returns CDR1 MGHRA and CDR2 YSYEKL. The V segment lost 4 bases and the J segment 7 bases; nucleotides outside the gene matches: 9. The CDR3 is made up of 17 amino acids. CDR3 sequence (DNA): TGCGCCAGCAGCCCAAGGGGCGGGACAGGGGGAAATTCACCCCTCCACTTT. Protein sequence: CASSPRGGTGGNSPLHF.

This clone was recorded only once. V gene TRBV24-1 combines with J gene TRBJ2-5, with D perhaps TRBD1 (6 bases). The ends were cut back, 3 bases at V and 5 bases at J, with 15 bases in the middle. Per germline, CDR1 KGHDR and CDR2 SFDVKD. The CDR3 covers 15 residues. The CDR3 bases are TGTGCCACCAGTGATATACAGGGCGTTGGGGAGACCCAGTACTTC. It specifies CATSDIQGVGETQYF.

This clone was detected only a few times. The CDR3 nucleotides read TGTGCCAGCAGCCCTTTTCAGAAGAACACTGAAGCTTTCTTT. Translating it yields CASSPFQKNTEAFF. The chain links TRBV5-6 to TRBJ1-1; D unresolved. The CDR3 totals 14 residues. The germline CDR1 and CDR2 sequences are SGHDT and YYEEEE. Trimming left V 4 bases short and J 1 base short, with 11 bases between.

The chain couples TRBV9 to TRBJ2-3; the D gene is possibly TRBD2 (5 bases). Germline values: CDR1 SGDLS, CDR2 YYNGEE. CDR3 length: 15 amino acids. Trimming shortened V by 3 bases and J by 4 bases, and 15 bases separated the two germline ends. Here the CDR3 reads CASSATLLGPDTQYF. The CDR3 bases are TGTGCCAGCAGCGCCACCTTACTAGGGCCAGATACGCAGTATTTT. The full variable domain, completed using reference TRBV9 and TRBJ2-3, is DSGVTQTPKHLITATGQRVTLRCSPRSGDLSVYWYQQSLDQGLQFLIQYYNGEERAKGNILERFSAQQFPDLHSELNLSSLELGDSALYFCASSATLLGPDTQYFGPGTRLTVL.

V is TRBV9 and J is TRBJ2-1, with D perhaps TRBD1 (7 bases). The germline V gene encodes CDR1 SGDLS and CDR2 YYNGEE. V was trimmed by 3 bases and J by 7 bases, leaving 17 bases between them. The CDR3 has 15 amino acids. CDR3 loop: CASSASGGFGNEQFF. The CDR3 bases are TGTGCCAGCAGCGCTTCAGGGGGGTTCGGTAATGAGCAGTTCTTC.

The chain links TRBV7-2 to TRBJ2-7; D not certain. The germline V gene encodes CDR1 SGHTA and CDR2 FQGNSA. The CDR3 contains 15 residues. Deletions cut 0 bases from V and 2 bases from J, with 11 bases between. Here the CDR3 DNA reads TGTGCCAGCAGCTTAGCGCCGGCGGCCCCCTACGAGCAGTACTTC. This codes for CASSLAPAAPYEQYF.

The chain couples TRBV9 to TRBJ1-2; D may be TRBD1 (5 bases). The CDR3 consists of 16 residues. Per germline, CDR1 SGDLS and CDR2 YYNGEE. V was trimmed by 0 bases and J by 2 bases, leaving 14 bases between them. CDR3 sequence: CASSVVGTGGNYGYTF. CDR3 nucleotides: TGTGCCAGCAGCGTAGTTGGGACCGGGGGGAACTATGGCTACACCTTC.

The CDR3 DNA sequence: TGTGCCACCTTCGGGAACTATGGCTACACCTTC. Its translation is CATFGNYGYTF. The V and J genes are TRBV28 and TRBJ1-2; D remains ambiguous. Germline V CDR1 and CDR2: MDHEN, SYDVKM. The CDR3 has 11 residues. Trimming cost V 10 bases and J 2 bases, with 8 bases left between them.

There are a few counts of this clone. This chain links TRBV24-1 with TRBJ1-5; tentative D call: TRBD1 (5 bases). The V and J ends lost 3 bases and 5 bases respectively, with 13 bases between them. The CDR3 covers 15 residues. Germline values: CDR1 KGHDR, CDR2 SFDVKD. The CDR3 coding sequence is TGTGCCACCAGTGATACGGACGGGGGATATCAGCCCCAGCATTTT. Translating it yields CATSDTDGGYQPQHF.

The genes are TRBV5-6 and TRBJ1-2, with a weak D call TRBD1 (6 bases). This CDR3 has 16 amino acids. Trimming shortened V by 0 bases and J by 4 bases, and 16 bases separated the two germline ends. The V gene's germline CDR1 is SGHDT and CDR2 YYEEEE. The CDR3 sequence: CASSLGLGRGGYGYTF. For the CDR3, the DNA is TGTGCCAGCAGCTTGGGGTTAGGGCGAGGGGGCTATGGCTACACCTTC.

The chain is built from TRBV11-2 and TRBJ1-6; tentatively, D is TRBD1 (6 bases). The ends were cut back, 5 bases at V and 13 bases at J, with 21 bases in the middle. Germline V gene lookup returns CDR1 SGHAT and CDR2 FQNNGV. This CDR3 is 15 amino acids long. CDR3 amino acids: CASSPGVGKGWPLHF. The DNA of the CDR3 is TGTGCCAGCAGCCCAGGGGTCGGCAAGGGGTGGCCCCTCCACTTT. Full variable domain (outside the CDR3, taken from reference TRBV11-2 and TRBJ1-6): EAGVAQSPRYKIIEKRQSVAFWCNPISGHATLYWYQQILGQGPKLLIQFQNNGVVDDSQLPKDRFSAERLKGVDSTLKIQPAKLEDSAVYLCASSPGVGKGWPLHFGNGTRLTVT.

The V gene is TRBV4-1, the J gene TRBJ2-3, with 9 positions matching TRBD1. CDR3 length: 15 amino acids. From germline, CDR1 is MGHRA and CDR2 YSYEKL. V shed 3 bases, J shed 5 bases, and the junction held 6 bases outside the gene matches. The CDR3 DNA follows: TGCGCCAGCAGCCACCGACAGGGGGAAAGAGATACGCAGTATTTT. Its translation is CASSHRQGERDTQYF.

This clone was counted once. The V and J genes are TRBV7-8 and TRBJ1-4; D perhaps matches TRBD1 (5 bases). Trimming took off 1 base at V and 6 bases at J, with 6 bases between the two ends. Germline V CDR1 and CDR2: SGHVS, FQNEAQ. The CDR3 is 13 residues long. The CDR3 reads CASSLGGDEKLFF. Here the CDR3 DNA reads TGTGCCAGCAGCTTAGGGGGCGATGAAAAACTGTTTTTT.

Here the CDR3 reads CASSLGQPNTEAFF. The CDR3 region has the DNA TGTGCCAGCAGCTTGGGACAGCCAAACACTGAAGCTTTCTTT. The chain joins TRBV11-2 to TRBJ1-1; 7 bases are a match to TRBD1. Germline V gene lookup returns CDR1 SGHAT and CDR2 FQNNGV. CDR3 length equals 14 residues. V was pared by 3 bases and J by 2 bases, with 3 bases of the junction left unmatched.

The chain uses TRBV28 and TRBJ2-5; no definite D call. V lost 1 base, J lost 2 bases, and 8 bases lay in between. The CDR3 has 14 residues. Looked up from germline, CDR1 is MDHEN and CDR2 is SYDVKM. The CDR3 reads CASSLFAFQETQYF. The CDR3 DNA follows: TGTGCCAGCAGTTTATTCGCGTTTCAAGAGACCCAGTACTTC.

V gene TRBV2 combines with J gene TRBJ1-1; 10 nucleotides align to TRBD1. Germline assignment: CDR1 SNHLY and CDR2 FYNNEI. The V and J ends lost 7 bases and 6 bases, in that order; junction bases with no gene match: 2. The CDR3 consists of 12 residues. Written as DNA, the CDR3 is TGTGCCAGCAAGGGGACAGGGGCTGAAGCTTTCTTT. Its translation is CASKGTGAEAFF. Supplemented by reference TRBV2 and TRBJ1-1, the full variable domain reads EPEVTQTPSHQVTQMGQEVILRCVPISNHLYFYWYRQILGQKVEFLVSFYNNEISEKSEIFDDQFSVERPDGSNFTLKIRSTKLEDSAMYFCASKGTGAEAFFGQGTRLTVV.

This sequence joins TRBV7-9 and TRBJ2-3; 7 bases match TRBD1. The J segment lost 2 bases and the V segment lost 5 bases, leaving 7 bases of the junction unmatched. CDR3 length equals 15 residues. Germline CDR1 reads SEHNR; CDR2 reads FQNEAQ (reference sequence). The CDR3 DNA reads TGTGCCAGCAGCCGCTTGGGACAGCCCACAGATACGCAGTATTTT. Protein sequence: CASSRLGQPTDTQYF.

This clone was detected only once. J is TRBJ2-1 and V is TRBV7-6; 12 bases line up with TRBD2. The length of the CDR3 is 17 residues. Germline values: CDR1 SGHVS, CDR2 FNYEAQ. Losses at the gene ends were 5 bases for V and 2 bases for J; bases not matched to a gene: 7. CDR3 in amino acids: CASSRLLAGGPYNEQFF. CDR3 coding DNA: TGTGCCAGCAGCCGTCTCCTAGCGGGGGGGCCCTACAATGAGCAGTTCTTC.

This clone was picked up one time. V is TRBV6-6 and J is TRBJ2-7; 7 bases align to TRBD2. Germline V gene lookup returns CDR1 MNHNY and CDR2 SVGAGI (reference sequence). This CDR3 has 15 amino acids. The J segment lost 3 bases and the V segment lost 0 bases, leaving 5 bases of the junction unmatched. This CDR3 is CASSYSGGRNYEQYF. DNA of the CDR3: TGTGCCAGCAGTTACTCCGGCGGGAGAAACTACGAGCAGTACTTC.

This clone was found once. The genes are TRBV6-6 and TRBJ2-2; possibly TRBD2 for D (5 bases). The V end was cut by 6 bases, the J end by 8 bases, with 22 bases between. The CDR3 consists of 16 residues. Germline CDR1 reads MNHNY; CDR2 reads SVGAGI (reference sequence). As DNA, the CDR3 is TGTGCCAGCAGGAACCTCGGGGTCCCACTATTAGGGGAGCTGTTTTTT. The encoded protein is CASRNLGVPLLGELFF.

This chain joins TRBV4-1 and TRBJ1-5; no reliable D call. This CDR3 spans 15 amino acids. Germline V CDR1 and CDR2: MGHRA, YSYEKL. Trimming left V 4 bases short and J 2 bases short, with 12 bases between. The CDR3 region is CASSPADGGNQPQHF. DNA for the CDR3: TGCGCCAGCAGCCCAGCGGACGGGGGCAATCAGCCCCAGCATTTT.

This clone has a single count. The gene calls are TRBV10-3 and TRBJ2-2, with a possible D match to TRBD1 (7 bases). Trimming shortened V by 10 bases and J by 4 bases, and 25 bases separated the two germline ends. CDR1 and CDR2 from the germline V gene are ENHRY and SYGVKD. The CDR3 extends over 17 amino acids. CDR3 sequence reads: CATAGRDSLKGTGELFF. The CDR3 nucleotides are TGTGCCACCGCTGGGCGGGACAGCCTAAAAGGCACCGGGGAGCTGTTTTTT.